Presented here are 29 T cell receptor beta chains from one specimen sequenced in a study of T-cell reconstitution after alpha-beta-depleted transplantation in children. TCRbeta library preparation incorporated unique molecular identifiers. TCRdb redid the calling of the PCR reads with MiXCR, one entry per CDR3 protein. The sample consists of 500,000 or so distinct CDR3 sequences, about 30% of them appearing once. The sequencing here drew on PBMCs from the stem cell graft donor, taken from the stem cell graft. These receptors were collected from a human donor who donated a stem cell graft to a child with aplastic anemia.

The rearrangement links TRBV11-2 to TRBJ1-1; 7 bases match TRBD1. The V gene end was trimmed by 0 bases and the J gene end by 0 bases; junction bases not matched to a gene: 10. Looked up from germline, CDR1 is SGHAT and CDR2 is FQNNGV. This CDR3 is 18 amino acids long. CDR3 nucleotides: TGTGCCAGCAGCTTAGAGAGCCCCCAACAGGGGTTGAACACTGAAGCTTTCTTT. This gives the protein CASSLESPQQGLNTEAFF.

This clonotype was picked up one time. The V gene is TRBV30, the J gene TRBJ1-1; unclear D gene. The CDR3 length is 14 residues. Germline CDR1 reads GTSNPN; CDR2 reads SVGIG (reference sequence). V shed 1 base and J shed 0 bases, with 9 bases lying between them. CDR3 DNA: TGTGCCTGGAGTGGAAACGGATTGAACACTGAAGCTTTCTTT. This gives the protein CAWSGNGLNTEAFF.

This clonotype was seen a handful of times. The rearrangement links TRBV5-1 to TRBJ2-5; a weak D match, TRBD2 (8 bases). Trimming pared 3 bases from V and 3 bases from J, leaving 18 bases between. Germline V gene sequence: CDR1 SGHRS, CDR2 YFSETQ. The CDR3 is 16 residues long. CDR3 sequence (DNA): TGCGCCAGCAGCTCCACTAGCGGCACAGGGGAAGAGACCCAGTACTTC. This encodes CASSSTSGTGEETQYF.

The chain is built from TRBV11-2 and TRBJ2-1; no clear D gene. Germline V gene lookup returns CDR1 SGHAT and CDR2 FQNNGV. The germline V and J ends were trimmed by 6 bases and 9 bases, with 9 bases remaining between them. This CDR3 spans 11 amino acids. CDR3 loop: CASRALGEQFF. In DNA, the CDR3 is TGTGCCAGCAGGGCCCTAGGTGAGCAGTTCTTC.

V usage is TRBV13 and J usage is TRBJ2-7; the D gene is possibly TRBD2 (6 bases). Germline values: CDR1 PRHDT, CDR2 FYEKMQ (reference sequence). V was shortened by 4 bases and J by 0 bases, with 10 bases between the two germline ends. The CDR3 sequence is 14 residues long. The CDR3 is CASSSGLFSYEQYV. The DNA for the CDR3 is TGTGCCAGCAGCTCCGGACTATTCTCCTACGAGCAGTACGTC.

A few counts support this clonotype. CDR3 amino acids: CASSWGRAGDSPLHF. The CDR3 DNA reads TGTGCCAGCAGCTGGGGTAGGGCGGGGGATTCACCCCTCCACTTT. The chain combines TRBV7-2 with TRBJ1-6, with D possibly matching TRBD1 (5 bases). V dropped 4 bases and J dropped 8 bases, with 15 bases sitting between them. Germline V gene sequence: CDR1 SGHTA, CDR2 FQGNSA. This CDR3 comprises 15 residues. Based on the CDR3 plus reference TRBV7-2 and TRBJ1-6, the full variable domain is GAGVSQSPSNKVTEKGKDVELRCDPISGHTALYWYRQSLGQGLEFLIYFQGNSAPDKSGLPSDRFSAERTGGSVSTLTIQRTQQEDSAVYLCASSWGRAGDSPLHFGNGTRLTVT.

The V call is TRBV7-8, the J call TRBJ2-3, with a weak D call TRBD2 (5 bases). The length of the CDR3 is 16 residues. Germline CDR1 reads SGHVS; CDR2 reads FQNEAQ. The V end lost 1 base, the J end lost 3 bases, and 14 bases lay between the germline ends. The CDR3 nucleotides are TGTGCCAGCAGCTTAGTTAGAGGGCTAGGGACAGATACGCAGTATTTT. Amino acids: CASSLVRGLGTDTQYF.

CDR3: CASSGTSGENEQFF. CDR3 nucleotide sequence: TGCGCCAGCAGCGGGACTAGCGGGGAGAATGAGCAGTTCTTC. The rearrangement links TRBV4-1 to TRBJ2-1, with 13 bases aligning to TRBD2. The CDR3 sequence is 14 residues long. Per germline, CDR1 MGHRA and CDR2 YSYEKL. Trimming took 5 bases from V and 7 from J; bases not matched to a gene: 2.

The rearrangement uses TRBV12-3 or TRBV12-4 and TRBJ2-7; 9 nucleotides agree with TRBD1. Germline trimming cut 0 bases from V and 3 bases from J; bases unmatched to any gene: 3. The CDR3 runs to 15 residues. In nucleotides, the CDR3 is TGTGCCAGCAGTTTAGCGGGACAGGGAGTCTACGAGCAGTACTTC. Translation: CASSLAGQGVYEQYF.

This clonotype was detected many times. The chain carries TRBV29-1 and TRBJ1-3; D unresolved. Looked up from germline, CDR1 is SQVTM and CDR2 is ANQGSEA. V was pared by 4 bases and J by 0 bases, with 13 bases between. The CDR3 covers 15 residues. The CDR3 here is CSVASGRTSGNTIYF. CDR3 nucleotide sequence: TGCAGCGTTGCGTCCGGCAGGACCTCTGGAAACACCATATATTTT.

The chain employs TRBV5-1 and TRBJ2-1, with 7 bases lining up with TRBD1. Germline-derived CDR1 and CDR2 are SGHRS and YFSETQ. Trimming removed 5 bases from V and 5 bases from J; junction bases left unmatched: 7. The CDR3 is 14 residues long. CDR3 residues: CASSHRGSDNEQFF. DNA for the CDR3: TGCGCCAGCAGTCACAGGGGTTCTGACAATGAGCAGTTCTTC.

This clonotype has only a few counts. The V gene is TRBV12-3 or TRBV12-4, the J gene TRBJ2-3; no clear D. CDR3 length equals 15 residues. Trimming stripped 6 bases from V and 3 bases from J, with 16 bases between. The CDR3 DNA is TGTGCCAGCAGCCCGATCCGTTCATTTACAGATACGCAGTATTTT. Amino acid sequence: CASSPIRSFTDTQYF.

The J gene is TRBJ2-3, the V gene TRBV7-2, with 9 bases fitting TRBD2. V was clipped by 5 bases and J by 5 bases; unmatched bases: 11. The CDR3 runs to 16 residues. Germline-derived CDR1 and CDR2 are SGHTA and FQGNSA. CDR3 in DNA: TGTGCCAGCAGCCCCCTAGCGGGGATTGTAGGAGATACGCAGTATTTT. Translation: CASSPLAGIVGDTQYF. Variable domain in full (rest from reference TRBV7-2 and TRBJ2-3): GAGVSQSPSNKVTEKGKDVELRCDPISGHTALYWYRQSLGQGLEFLIYFQGNSAPDKSGLPSDRFSAERTGGSVSTLTIQRTQQEDSAVYLCASSPLAGIVGDTQYFGPGTRLTVL.

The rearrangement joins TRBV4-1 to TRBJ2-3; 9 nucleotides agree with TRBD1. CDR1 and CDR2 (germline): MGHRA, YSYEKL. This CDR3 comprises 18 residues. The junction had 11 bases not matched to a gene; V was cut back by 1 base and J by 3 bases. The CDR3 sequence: CASSQGRGTGRLTDTQYF. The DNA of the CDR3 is TGCGCCAGCAGCCAAGGGAGAGGGACAGGGAGATTGACAGATACGCAGTATTTT.

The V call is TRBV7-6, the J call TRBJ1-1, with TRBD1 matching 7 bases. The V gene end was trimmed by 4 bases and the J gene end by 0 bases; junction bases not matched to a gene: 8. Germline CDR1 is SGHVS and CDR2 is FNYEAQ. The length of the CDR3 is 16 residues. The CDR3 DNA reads TGTGCCAGCAGCTCAAATTCAGGGGGACTGAACACTGAAGCTTTCTTT. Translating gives CASSSNSGGLNTEAFF.

CDR3 loop: CASSLQLPSRGLAKNIQYF. CDR3 DNA: TGTGCCAGCAGCCTACAGCTTCCGTCCCGGGGTCTAGCCAAAAACATTCAGTACTTC. The V and J genes are TRBV11-1 and TRBJ2-4, with D perhaps matching TRBD2 (5 bases). Per the germline V gene, CDR1 is SGHAT and CDR2 is FQDESV (reference sequence). V was shortened by 5 bases and J by 0 bases, with 23 bases between the two germline ends. This CDR3 contains 19 residues.

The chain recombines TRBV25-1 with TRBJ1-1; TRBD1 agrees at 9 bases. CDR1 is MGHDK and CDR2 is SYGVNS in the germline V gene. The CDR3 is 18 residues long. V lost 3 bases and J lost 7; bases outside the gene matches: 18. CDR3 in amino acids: CASSDSSKQGAGLGEAFF. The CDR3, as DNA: TGTGCCAGCAGTGATTCCTCCAAACAGGGGGCCGGGTTGGGTGAAGCTTTCTTT. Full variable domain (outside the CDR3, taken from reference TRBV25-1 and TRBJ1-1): EADIYQTPRYLVIGTGKKITLECSQTMGHDKMYWYQQDPGMELHLIHYSYGVNSTEKGDLSSESTVSRIRTEHFPLTLESARPSHTSQYLCASSDSSKQGAGLGEAFFGQGTRLTVV.

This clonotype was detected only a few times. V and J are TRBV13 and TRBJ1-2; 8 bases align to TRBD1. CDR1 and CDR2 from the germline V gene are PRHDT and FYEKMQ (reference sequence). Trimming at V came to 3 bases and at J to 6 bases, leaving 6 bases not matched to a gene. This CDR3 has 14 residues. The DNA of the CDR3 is TGTGCCAGCAGCTTCCGGACAGGGTGGAATGGCTACACCTTC. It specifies CASSFRTGWNGYTF.

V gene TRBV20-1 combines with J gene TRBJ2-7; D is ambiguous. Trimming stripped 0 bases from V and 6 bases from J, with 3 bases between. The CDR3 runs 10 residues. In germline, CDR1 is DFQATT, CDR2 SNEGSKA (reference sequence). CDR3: CSARDGEQYV. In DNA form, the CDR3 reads TGCAGTGCTAGAGATGGCGAGCAGTACGTC.

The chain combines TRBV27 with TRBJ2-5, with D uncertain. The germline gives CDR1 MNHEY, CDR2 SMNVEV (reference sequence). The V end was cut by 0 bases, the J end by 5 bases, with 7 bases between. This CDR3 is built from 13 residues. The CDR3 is CASSLSMPETQYF. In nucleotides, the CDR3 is TGTGCCAGCAGTTTATCGATGCCGGAGACCCAGTACTTC.

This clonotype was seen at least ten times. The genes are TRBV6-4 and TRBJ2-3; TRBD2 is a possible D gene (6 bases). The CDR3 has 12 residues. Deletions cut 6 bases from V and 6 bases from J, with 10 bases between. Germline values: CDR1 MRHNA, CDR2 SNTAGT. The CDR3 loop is CASSARGDTQYF. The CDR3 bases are TGTGCCAGCAGCGCCCGGGGGGATACGCAGTATTTT.

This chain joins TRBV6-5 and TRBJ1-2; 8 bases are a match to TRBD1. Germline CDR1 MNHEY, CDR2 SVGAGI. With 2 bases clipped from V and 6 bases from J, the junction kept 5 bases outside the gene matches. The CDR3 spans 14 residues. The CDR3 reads CASSYRGQGHGYTF. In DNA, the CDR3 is TGTGCCAGCAGTTACCGCGGACAGGGTCATGGCTACACCTTC.

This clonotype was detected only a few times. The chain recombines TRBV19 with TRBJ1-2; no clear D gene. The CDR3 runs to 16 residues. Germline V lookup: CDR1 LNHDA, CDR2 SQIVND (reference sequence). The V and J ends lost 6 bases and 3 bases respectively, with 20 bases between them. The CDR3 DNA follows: TGTGCCAGTAGAAAGGTCTCAGGAGCCCTCTACTATGGCTACACCTTC. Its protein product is CASRKVSGALYYGYTF.

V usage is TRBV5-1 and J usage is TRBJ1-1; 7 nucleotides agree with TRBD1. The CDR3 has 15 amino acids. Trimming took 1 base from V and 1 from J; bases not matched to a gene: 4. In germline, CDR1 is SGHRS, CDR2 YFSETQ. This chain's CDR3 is CASSLQWTGNTEAFF. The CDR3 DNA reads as TGCGCCAGCAGCTTGCAGTGGACAGGGAACACTGAAGCTTTCTTT.

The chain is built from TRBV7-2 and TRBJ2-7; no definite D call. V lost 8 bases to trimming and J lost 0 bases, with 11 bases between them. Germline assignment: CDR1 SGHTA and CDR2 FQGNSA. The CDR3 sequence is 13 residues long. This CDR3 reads CASAAPSSYEQYF. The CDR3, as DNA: TGTGCCAGCGCAGCTCCTAGCTCCTACGAGCAGTACTTC.

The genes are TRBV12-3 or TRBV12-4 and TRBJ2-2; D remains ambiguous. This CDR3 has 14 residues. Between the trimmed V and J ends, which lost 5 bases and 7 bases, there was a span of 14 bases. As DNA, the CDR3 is TGTGCCAGCAGTCCTCCTCGGGTCCTCGGGGAGCTGTTTTTT. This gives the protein CASSPPRVLGELFF.

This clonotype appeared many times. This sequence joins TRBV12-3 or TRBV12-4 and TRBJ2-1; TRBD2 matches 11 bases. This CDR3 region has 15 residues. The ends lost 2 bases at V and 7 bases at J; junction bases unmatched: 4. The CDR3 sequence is CASSLRLAGGNEQFF. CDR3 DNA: TGTGCCAGCAGTTTAAGGTTAGCGGGAGGGAATGAGCAGTTCTTC.

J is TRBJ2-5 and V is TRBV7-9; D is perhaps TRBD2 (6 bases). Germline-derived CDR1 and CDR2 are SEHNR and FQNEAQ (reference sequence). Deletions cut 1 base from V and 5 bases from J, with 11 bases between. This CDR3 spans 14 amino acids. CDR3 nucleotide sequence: TGTGCCAGCAGCTTAGGCGGGATCGAGGAGACCCAGTACTTC. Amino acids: CASSLGGIEETQYF.

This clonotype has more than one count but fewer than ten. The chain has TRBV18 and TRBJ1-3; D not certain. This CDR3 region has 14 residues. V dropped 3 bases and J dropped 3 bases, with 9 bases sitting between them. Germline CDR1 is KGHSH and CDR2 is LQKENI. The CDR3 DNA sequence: TGTGCCAGCTCACCCTCGTATGATGGAAACACCATATATTTT. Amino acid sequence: CASSPSYDGNTIYF.